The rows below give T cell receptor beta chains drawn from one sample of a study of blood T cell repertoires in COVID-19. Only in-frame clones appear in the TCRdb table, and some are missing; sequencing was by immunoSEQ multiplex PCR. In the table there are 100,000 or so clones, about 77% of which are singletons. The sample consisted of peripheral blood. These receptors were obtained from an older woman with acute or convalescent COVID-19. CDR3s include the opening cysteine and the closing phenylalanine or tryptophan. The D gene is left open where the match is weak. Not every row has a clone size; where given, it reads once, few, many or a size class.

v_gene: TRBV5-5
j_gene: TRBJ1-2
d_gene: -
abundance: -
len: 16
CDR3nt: TGTGCCAGCAGCTTGGAGGCAGCAGGGGTTAACTATGGCTACACCTTC
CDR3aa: CASSLEAAGVNYGYTF

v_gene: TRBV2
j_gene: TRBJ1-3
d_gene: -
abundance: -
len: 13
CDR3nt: TGTGCCAGCAGACAGGGAACTGGAAACACCATATATTTT
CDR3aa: CASRQGTGNTIYF

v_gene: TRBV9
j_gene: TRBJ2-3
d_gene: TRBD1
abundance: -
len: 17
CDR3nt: TGTGCCAGCAGCCCTGGACAGGGCCTAGCTAGCACAGATACGCAGTATTTT
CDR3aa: CASSPGQGLASTDTQYF

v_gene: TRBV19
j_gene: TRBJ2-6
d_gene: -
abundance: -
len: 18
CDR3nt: TGTGCCAGTAGTATGCCCGGTGGGGGGGGCGTTGGGGCCAACGTCCTGACTTTC
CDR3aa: CASSMPGGGGVGANVLTF

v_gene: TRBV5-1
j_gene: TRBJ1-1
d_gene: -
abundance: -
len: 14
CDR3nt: TGCGCCAGCAGCTGGGGGGGACTGAACACTGAAGCTTTCTTT
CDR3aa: CASSWGGLNTEAFF

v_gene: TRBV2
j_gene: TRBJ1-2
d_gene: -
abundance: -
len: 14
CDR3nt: TGTGCCAGCATAAAGGGGCAGGGAAACTATGGCTACACCTTC
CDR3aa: CASIKGQGNYGYTF

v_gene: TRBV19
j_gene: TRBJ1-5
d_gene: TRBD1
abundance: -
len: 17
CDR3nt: TGTGCCAGTAGTATAGTCTCCGGGACAGGGGGTAATCAGCCCCAGCATTTT
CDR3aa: CASSIVSGTGGNQPQHF

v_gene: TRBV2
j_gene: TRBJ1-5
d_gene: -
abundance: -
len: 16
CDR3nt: TGTGCCAGCAGTGATTATGCAGGGGTGACCAATCAGCCCCAGCATTTT
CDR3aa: CASSDYAGVTNQPQHF

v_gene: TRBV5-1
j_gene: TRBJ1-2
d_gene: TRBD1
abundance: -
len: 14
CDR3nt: TGCGCCAGCAGCTTGGGTGACAGGGGGGATGGCTACACCTTC
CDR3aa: CASSLGDRGDGYTF

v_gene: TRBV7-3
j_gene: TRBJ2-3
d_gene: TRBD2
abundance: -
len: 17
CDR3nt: TGTGCCAGCAGCACTAATGGCTTAGCGGGGGGCACAGATACGCAGTATTTT
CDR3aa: CASSTNGLAGGTDTQYF

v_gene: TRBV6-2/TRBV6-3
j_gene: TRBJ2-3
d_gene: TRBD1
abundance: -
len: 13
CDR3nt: TGTGCCAGCAGTGACCCGGACAGGACGAGGCAGTATTTT
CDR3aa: CASSDPDRTRQYF

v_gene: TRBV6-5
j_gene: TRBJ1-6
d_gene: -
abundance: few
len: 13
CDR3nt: TGTGCCAGCAGTCCGGGGGGGCATTCACCCCTCCACTTT
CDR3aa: CASSPGGHSPLHF

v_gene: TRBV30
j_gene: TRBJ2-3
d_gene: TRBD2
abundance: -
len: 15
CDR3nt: TGTGCCTGGAGGACCTCCCTGGGGGGGGCAGATACGCAGTATTTT
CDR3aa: CAWRTSLGGADTQYF

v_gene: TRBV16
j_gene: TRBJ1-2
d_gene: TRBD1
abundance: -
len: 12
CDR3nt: TGTGCCAGCAGCCTTAAAGAGGCAGGGGGTACCTTC
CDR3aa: CASSLKEAGGTF

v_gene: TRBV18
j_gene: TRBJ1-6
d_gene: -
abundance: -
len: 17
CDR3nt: TGTGCCAGCTCACCTCTCGGGGGTGCGACCTATAATTCACCCCTCCACTTT
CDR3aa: CASSPLGGATYNSPLHF

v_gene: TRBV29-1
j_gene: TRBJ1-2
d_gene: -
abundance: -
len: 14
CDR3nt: TGCAGCGTTGAATATGGAGGGGCAGGGTATGGCTACACCTTC
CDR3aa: CSVEYGGAGYGYTF

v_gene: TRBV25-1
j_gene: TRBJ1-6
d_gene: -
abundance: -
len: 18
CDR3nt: TGTGCCAGCAGTGGTGGGTCTGGCACTAGCTCCTATAATTCACCCCTCCACTTT
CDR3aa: CASSGGSGTSSYNSPLHF

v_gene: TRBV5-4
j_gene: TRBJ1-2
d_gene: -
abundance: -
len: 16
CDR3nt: TGTGCCAGCAGCTTACCAGGTGCGGGGACCAACTATGGCTACACCTTC
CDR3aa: CASSLPGAGTNYGYTF

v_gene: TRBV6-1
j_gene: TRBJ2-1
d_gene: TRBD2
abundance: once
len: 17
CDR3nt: TGTGCCAGCAGTGAGTTGGGGCTAGCGGGGGGTGAAAATAAGCAGTTCTTC
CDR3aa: CASSELGLAGGENKQFF

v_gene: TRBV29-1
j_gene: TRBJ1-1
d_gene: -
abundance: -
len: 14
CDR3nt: TGCAGCGTTGCGAGGGGGAATGTCGAGACTGAAGCTTTCTTT
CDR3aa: CSVARGNVETEAFF

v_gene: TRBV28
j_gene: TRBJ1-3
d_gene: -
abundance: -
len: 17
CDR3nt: TGTGCCAGCAGTATAATTCCGGGACTGAGCTCTGGAAACACCATATATTTT
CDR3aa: CASSIIPGLSSGNTIYF

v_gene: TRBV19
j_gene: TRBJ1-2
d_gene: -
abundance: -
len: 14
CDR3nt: TGTGCCAGTAGTATGGCGCGTGACAGCCTTGGCTACACCTTC
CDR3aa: CASSMARDSLGYTF

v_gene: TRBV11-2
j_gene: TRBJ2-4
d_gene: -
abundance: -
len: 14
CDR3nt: TGTGCCAGCAGTCCCCCTCCGGGAACGAACATTCAGTACTTC
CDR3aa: CASSPPPGTNIQYF

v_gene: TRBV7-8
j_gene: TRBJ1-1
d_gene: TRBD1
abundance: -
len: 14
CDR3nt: TGTGCCAGCAGCCCGGGAAAGGGGGCCACTGAAGCTTTCTTT
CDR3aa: CASSPGKGATEAFF

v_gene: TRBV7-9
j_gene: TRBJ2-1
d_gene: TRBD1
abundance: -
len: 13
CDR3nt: TGTGCCAGCAGCACAGGGGTGGGCGATGAGCAGTTCTTC
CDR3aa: CASSTGVGDEQFF